The 23 T cell receptor delta chains presented below share a single source sample, sequenced in a study of γδ T cells in repeated Plasmodium falciparum infection. Flow sorting of PBMC yielded separate Vgamma9/Vdelta2+ and Vdelta2-negative gammadelta T cell populations for bulk repertoire analysis. TCRdb reran clone calling via CATT on the multiplex PCR reads. The data hold tens of thousands of delta-chain clones, with around 1.7% observed a single time. What was sequenced was gamma-delta T cells from blood. The source is a pool of human donors (malaria-infected and uninfected, not separated).

In this sample, this clone turned up a few times. TCRdb's entry gives the protein of a much larger clone, which mismatches this DNA's translation at residue 6, likely from a read error; the protein reported here is translated from the DNA. V usage is TRDV1 and J usage is TRDJ1; 10 bases map to TRDD3. Germline lookup yields CDR1 TSWWSYY and CDR2 QGS. V lost 2 bases to trimming and J lost 2 bases; unmatched junction nucleotides: 20. The CDR3 is made up of 21 amino acids. The CDR3 bases are TGTGCTCTTGGGGAAGGGTGTGTCCTCAGTACTGGGGGATTTCAAACCGATAAACTCATCTTT. Translation gives CALGEGCVLSTGGFQTDKLIF.

This clone was counted only a few times. With a far larger clone one base away, a read error is the likely cause. This CDR3 is also generated by other DNA sequences in the sample. V and J are TRDV1 and TRDJ1; TRDD3 agrees at 9 bases. Germline CDR1 TSWWSYY, CDR2 QGS. This CDR3 comprises 19 residues. The CDR3 sequence is CALGGTLFPTLGDLDKLIF. The CDR3 DNA is TGTGCTCTTGGGGGAACTCTCTTTCCTACTCTGGGGGATTTAGATAAGCTCATCTTT.

This clone was observed at least ten times. The protein recorded in TCRdb matches a much larger clone and deviates from this DNA's translation at residue 4, suggesting a read error; the protein here is obtained by translating the DNA. This chain links TRDV2 with TRDJ1; the match to TRDD3 covers 10 bases. The J gene, left out of TCRdb, was set here by checking the DNA against germline. CDR1 is GEAIGNYY and CDR2 is EKD in the germline V gene. The CDR3 is 18 amino acids. Trimming at V came to 5 bases and at J to 0 bases, leaving 14 bases not matched to a gene. The CDR3 spells CACVHSSLGDPYTDKLIF. Here the CDR3 DNA reads TGTGCCTGTGTCCATTCTTCACTGGGGGATCCGTACACCGATAAACTCATCTTT.

With respect to this clone: This probably arose from a read error, given a far larger clone one base away. Other DNA sequences in this sample translate to the same CDR3. V gene TRDV1 combines with J gene TRDJ1; the D gene is possibly TRDD3 (6 bases). CDR3 size: 17 residues. CDR1 and CDR2 (germline): TSWWSYY, QGS. V was shortened by 9 bases and J by 4 bases, with 27 bases between the two germline ends. CDR3 loop: CALTPRRWGYAGDKLIF. The CDR3 nucleotides read TGTGCTCTGACACCCCGTAGATGGGGGTACGCGGGCGATAAACTCATCTTT.

In the case of this clone: The TCRdb protein, from a much larger clone, departs from this DNA's translation at residue 5, likely by read error; the protein shown derives from the DNA. The chain has TRDV1 and TRDJ1; 7 nucleotides align to TRDD3. This CDR3 has 19 residues. The J segment lost 0 bases and the V segment lost 5 bases, leaving 18 bases of the junction unmatched. Germline V lookup: CDR1 TSWWSYY, CDR2 QGS. As DNA, the CDR3 is TGTGCTCTTGGGAAATCTACGCAGTACTGGGGAATGTACACCGATAAACTCATCTTT. Translating gives CALGKSTQYWGMYTDKLIF.

A word on this clone: It is likely a read error: a sequence one base away is far more abundant. At the DNA level, this CDR3 is encoded by other sequences in the same sample as well. The chain has TRDV1 and TRDJ1, with TRDD3 matching 9 bases. The J gene, absent from TCRdb, was called here by matching the DNA to germline. After removal of 5 bases from V and 1 base from J, the junction contained 29 bases not matched to a gene. The CDR3 has 23 amino acids. Germline-derived CDR1 and CDR2 are TSWWSYY and QGS. For the CDR3, the DNA is TGTGCTCTTGGGCCCCCCGGGGTTCCTACGTTCGGATGGGGGATATATCCCACCGATAAACTCATCTTT. Translation gives CALGPPGVPTFGWGIYPTDKLIF.

In this sample, this clone turned up a few times. TCRdb has a much larger clone's protein, which differs at residue 8 from the translation of this DNA, likely because of a read error; what is shown is the protein translated from the DNA. The chain links TRDV1 to TRDJ1, with a weak D call TRDD3 (5 bases). The CDR3 runs to 19 residues. The germline gives CDR1 TSWWSYY, CDR2 QGS. V lost 3 bases and J lost 0, with 23 bases in between. Here the CDR3 DNA reads TGTGCTCTTGGGGACCCAAGTCTCTTCGGGAGGGGGTACACCGATAAACTCATCTTT. It translates to CALGDPSLFGRGYTDKLIF.

This clone was counted at least ten times. The protein recorded in TCRdb matches a much larger clone and deviates from this DNA's translation at residue 5, suggesting a read error; the protein here is obtained by translating the DNA. V gene TRDV2 combines with J gene TRDJ1, with 9 bases identical to TRDD3. Germline matching of the DNA provided the J gene here, since TCRdb leaves it blank. The CDR3 contains 14 residues. The V gene's germline CDR1 is GEAIGNYY and CDR2 EKD. Unmatched junction bases numbered 1, after V lost 3 bases and J lost 0 bases. CDR3 protein: CACDSGGYTDKLIF. CDR3 nucleotide sequence: TGTGCCTGTGACTCTGGGGGATACACCGATAAACTCATCTTT.

The sample holds a few counts of this clone. This DNA translates differently at residue 14 from the TCRdb protein, which is that of a much larger clone; a read error is likely, and the protein shown is the DNA's own translation. This chain connects TRDV1 to TRDJ1; D gene ambiguous. The J gene, left out of TCRdb, was set here by checking the DNA against germline. Trimming took 4 bases from V and 4 from J, leaving 28 bases between them. CDR3 length: 19 residues. CDR1 TSWWSYY and CDR2 QGS come from the germline V gene. In DNA, the CDR3 is TGTGCTCTTGGGGGAAGACTTAAAAAGTCCCTCCGGTACATCGATAAACTCATCTTT. Translation: CALGGRLKKSLRYIDKLIF.

This clone was observed a handful of times. The mismatch at residue 16 between this DNA's translation and the TCRdb protein of a much larger clone likely reflects a read error; the protein shown is translated from the DNA. The chain is built from TRDV2 and TRDJ1; 8 bases are shared with TRDD3. Because TCRdb records no J gene, it was assigned here through a match of the DNA to germline. The V gene's germline CDR1 is GEAIGNYY and CDR2 EKD. CDR3 length: 19 amino acids. The CDR3 reads CACDSRVAVGDAYTDRLIF. CDR3 in DNA: TGTGCCTGTGACAGCCGAGTTGCAGTGGGGGATGCGTACACCGATAGACTCATCTTT.

The sample holds many counts of this clone. The mismatch at residue 14 between this DNA's translation and the TCRdb protein of a much larger clone likely reflects a read error; the protein shown is translated from the DNA. The chain couples TRDV1 to TRDJ1; 9 bases agree with TRDD3. J lost 10 bases, V lost 2 bases, and 17 bases had no gene match. The germline V gene encodes CDR1 TSWWSYY and CDR2 QGS. This CDR3 region has 17 residues. The CDR3 DNA reads as TGTGCTCTTGGGGAAATCCCTTCCTTTACTGGGGGAGCCAGACTCATCTTT. This codes for CALGEIPSFTGGARLIF.

This clone was seen many times. The protein held in TCRdb is that of a much larger clone and does not match this DNA's translation at residue 19, likely because of a read error; the protein shown is translated from the DNA. The V gene is TRDV1, the J gene TRDJ1; 12 bases fit TRDD3. CDR1 is TSWWSYY and CDR2 is QGS in the germline V gene. CDR3 size: 22 residues. CDR3 in amino acids: CALGDGLPLLGDTKRGTDRLIF. The CDR3 coding sequence is TGTGCTCTTGGGGATGGCCTTCCCCTACTGGGGGATACAAAAAGGGGGACCGATAGACTCATCTTT.

As regards this clone: The protein TCRdb gives is from a much larger clone and does not agree with this DNA's translation at residue 7, likely a read error; the protein shown here comes from the DNA. The rearrangement uses TRDV1 and TRDJ2; perhaps TRDD3 as D (5 bases). The germline gives CDR1 TSWWSYY, CDR2 QGS. The CDR3 covers 17 residues. V lost 1 base to trimming and J lost 2 bases, with 14 bases between them. The CDR3 sequence is CALGERPYPGLTAQLFF. For the CDR3, the DNA is TGTGCTCTTGGGGAACGGCCCTATCCTGGGTTGACAGCACAACTCTTCTTT.

Of note for this clone: One base separates it from a far larger clone, so it is likely a read error. At the DNA level, this CDR3 is encoded by other sequences in the same sample as well. The chain recombines TRDV2 with TRDJ1; 11 bases match TRDD3. TCRdb is silent on the J gene; assignment here came from matching the DNA to germline. Per germline, CDR1 GEAIGNYY and CDR2 EKD. CDR3 length: 21 amino acids. DNA of the CDR3: TGTGCCTGCGACACCGTTGTACTGGGGGATAAGCCCCTTTACTACACCGATAAACTCATCTTT. It codes for CACDTVVLGDKPLYYTDKLIF.

As to this clone: TCRdb records a much larger clone's protein for this DNA, with a difference at residue 8 that likely arises from a read error; the protein given is the translation of the DNA. V gene TRDV1 combines with J gene TRDJ1; 8 bases line up with TRDD3. TCRdb lists no J gene, so it was determined here by aligning the DNA to germline. Germline CDR1 TSWWSYY, CDR2 QGS. This CDR3 has 19 residues. Trimming cost V 0 bases and J 0 bases; bases outside gene matches: 12. The CDR3 protein is CALGELYISDWGYTDKLIF. CDR3 DNA: TGTGCTCTTGGGGAACTTTATATCTCGGACTGGGGGTACACCGATAAACTCATCTTT.

Details on this clone: TCRdb pairs this DNA with a much larger clone's protein that differs at residue 9, likely a read error; the protein shown was translated from the DNA. The chain recombines TRDV1 with TRDJ1; TRDD3 is a possible D gene (6 bases). Matching the DNA to germline supplied the J gene, which TCRdb does not give. This CDR3 region has 22 residues. Germline V gene sequence: CDR1 TSWWSYY, CDR2 QGS. Trimming took 2 bases from V and 0 from J, leaving 31 bases between them. The CDR3 nucleotides read TGTGCTCTTGGGGAAATGGGAGATACCGGATATACTGGGAGATTCAACACCGATAAACTCATCTTT. Amino acids: CALGEMGDTGYTGRFNTDKLIF.

Points on this clone: For this DNA, TCRdb reports the protein of a much larger clone, which diverges at residue 20, most likely from a read error; the protein presented here is translated directly from the DNA. V is TRDV1 and J is TRDJ1; 7 bases line up with TRDD3. Germline V lookup: CDR1 TSWWSYY, CDR2 QGS. The CDR3 spans 23 residues. CDR3 DNA: TGTGCTCTTGGGGAAACTTCGGTTCTAGGGAGACTGGGGATTACTACGTACACCGATCAACTCATCTTT. Encoded protein: CALGETSVLGRLGITTYTDQLIF.

A note on this clone: The protein given by TCRdb reflects a much larger clone and differs at residue 5 from this DNA's translation, likely from a read error; the protein shown is the DNA's translation. The chain employs TRDV2 and TRDJ1, with TRDD3 matching 8 bases. TCRdb gives no J gene; it was assigned here by matching the DNA to germline. The J segment lost 0 bases and the V segment lost 1 base, leaving 18 bases of the junction unmatched. The length of the CDR3 is 20 residues. Germline assignment: CDR1 GEAIGNYY and CDR2 EKD. CDR3 nucleotide sequence: TGTGCCTGTGACACAGAAGGGGGACTATACTGGGGGTCCTACACCGATAAACTCATCTTT. Translation: CACDTEGGLYWGSYTDKLIF.

This clone was found many times. TCRdb attributes to this sequence the protein of a much larger clone, which differs from the DNA translation at residue 12; a read error is likely, and the protein displayed is translated from the DNA. The gene calls are TRDV1 and TRDJ1, with 12 positions matching TRDD3. This CDR3 has 19 residues. The germline V gene has CDR1 TSWWSYY and CDR2 QGS. J was trimmed by 0 bases and V by 0 bases; bases with no gene match: 8. CDR3 amino acids: CALGELSGGYAADTDKLIF. CDR3 in DNA: TGTGCTCTTGGGGAACTATCTGGGGGATACGCGGCTGACACCGATAAACTCATCTTT.

A note on this clone: TCRdb attributes to this sequence the protein of a much larger clone, which differs from the DNA translation at residue 4; a read error is likely, and the protein displayed is translated from the DNA. This chain links TRDV1 with TRDJ1; the match to TRDD3 covers 11 bases. Germline CDR1 TSWWSYY, CDR2 QGS. V dropped 8 bases and J dropped 4; count of bases not matched to a gene: 39. CDR3 size: 25 residues. The CDR3, as DNA: TGTGCTCTTTGCCCTCAATCCTTCAGTTCCCCTACTTTATCGTACTGGGGGATAGGTGGCGATAAACTCATCTTT. This translates into CALCPQSFSSPTLSYWGIGGDKLIF.

Comment on this clone: The protein in TCRdb stems from a much larger clone and differs at residue 8 from this DNA's translation, likely a read error; here the protein is translated from the DNA. The chain is built from TRDV1 and TRDJ1, with 12 bases matching TRDD3. The J gene is not listed in TCRdb, so it was assigned here from a DNA match to germline. The V segment lost 3 bases and the J segment 1 base; nucleotides outside the gene matches: 27. The CDR3 contains 24 residues. CDR1 is TSWWSYY and CDR2 is QGS in the germline V gene. The CDR3 sequence: CALGELPKSWGRATGGYPTDKLIF. CDR3 DNA sequence: TGTGCTCTTGGGGAGCTTCCTAAGTCTTGGGGCCGAGCTACTGGGGGATACCCCACCGATAAACTCATCTTT.

This clone was counted between two and nine times. This chain uses TRDV1 with TRDJ1; TRDD3 matches at 8 bases. As TCRdb names no J gene, one was assigned here on the basis of a DNA match to germline. Germline values: CDR1 TSWWSYY, CDR2 QGS. The CDR3 length is 17 residues. J lost 5 bases, V lost 0 bases, and 11 bases had no gene match. CDR3 in amino acids: CALGELNWGGVGDKLIF. The CDR3 DNA reads TGTGCTCTTGGGGAACTTAACTGGGGGGGGGTAGGGGATAAACTCATCTTT.

There are a few counts of this clone. The TCRdb record carries a much larger clone's protein, which differs from this DNA's translation at residue 20; a read error is the likely cause, and the protein listed here is the DNA translation. The chain combines TRDV1 with TRDJ1; TRDD3 aligns across 11 bases. The CDR3 runs to 21 residues. CDR1 TSWWSYY and CDR2 QGS come from the germline V gene. CDR3 amino acids: CALGEPNWGIESPGYTDKLTF. CDR3 nucleotides: TGTGCTCTTGGGGAACCCAACTGGGGGATAGAGAGCCCAGGGTACACCGATAAACTCACCTTT.